The entry below describes one TCR beta chain. The sample belongs to a study of T cell responses to AZD1222 COVID-19 vaccine. The trim removed 5 bases at V and 7 bases at J, leaving 6 bases unmatched. CDR1 is SGHVS, CDR2 FQNEAQ, per germline. CDR3 size: 15 residues. Pooling of second doses given at about 4 or about 12 weeks was done. Assay used: immunoSEQ multiplex PCR; TCRdb lists only in-frame clones, some missing. The sample gives about 130,000 clones, approximately 90% of which show up once; 0.9% to 1.2% is in the top ten. The sequence derives from an adult who received the AZD1222 COVID-19 vaccine. The rearrangement links TRBV7-8 to TRBJ2-1, with 12 bases fitting TRBD1. The sample here was peripheral blood, taken 28 days after the second AZD1222 dose. The DNA for the CDR3 is TGTGCCAGCAGCCCGGGACAGGGGGCATGGAATGAGCAGTTCTTC. Encoded protein: CASSPGQGAWNEQFF.